Many counts were recorded for the clone carrying this TCR beta chain. Its antigen is unidentified. This specimen comes from a study of T cells after yellow fever vaccination. Study-level results: Although most clonotypes did not, a small share appeared in both CD4 and CD8 compartments.

TCRdb used MiXCR to reprocess the 5' RACE reads, holding one entry per CDR3 protein. The sample has 150,000 to 200,000 distinct CDR3 sequences, approximately 6.2% seen once; the top ten hold 2.9%. This CDR3 is 13 amino acids long. V lost 0 bases and J 8 bases, leaving 8 bases between the germline ends. CDR1 is LNHNV, CDR2 YYDKDF, per germline (reference sequence). The chain combines TRBV15 with TRBJ2-1; D is undetermined. This receptor was identified in a man aged 18 to 30 who received the YFV17D yellow fever vaccine. Sample: CD4+ T cells sorted from PBMCs, taken on the day of the first yellow fever vaccination. The CDR3 protein is CATSRDLVDEQFF. CDR3 coding DNA: TGTGCCACCAGCAGAGATCTAGTCGATGAGCAGTTCTTC.